The count of the clone carrying this T cell receptor (beta chain) is one. Its target is not known. Naivety among CD8 cells was defined by CD45RO negativity and positive CCR7 selection, thereby excluding terminally differentiated effector memory CD45RA+ cells. This sample stems from a study of shared clonotypes between healthy human individuals. Measured with immunoSEQ multiplex PCR; TCRdb has only the in-frame clones, and not every one. The sample has about 2,200,000 clones, approximately 94% seen once. Study conclusions and caveats: Among donors, sharing of clonotypes was expected to be affected by sequencing depth. Researchers sampled blood only, noting tissue repertoires likely differ. Clonotypes shared by all four donors outscored non-shared clonotypes in generation probability.

In germline, CDR1 is ENHRY, CDR2 SYGVKD. There are 16 residues in the CDR3. With V trimmed by 6 bases and J by 6 bases, 15 bases remained unmatched. The chain joins TRBV10-3 to TRBJ2-7, with TRBD2 identical over 9 bases. The TCR sequence derives from a man aged 18 to 30 in good health. Some clones in this sample may be carry-over from other donors' samples. The specimen was naive CD8+ T cells from PBMCs. In DNA, the CDR3 is TGTGCCATCAGCCCCTCTAGCGGGGCCTTCCTGGGCGAGCAGTACTTC. Protein sequence: CAISPSSGAFLGEQYF.